The 14 T cell receptor beta chains reported below all come from one sample, sequenced in a study of beta chain features in type 1 diabetes (dated by TCRdb to the late 2010s). Points the paper makes about the study in general: In all four CD4+ subsets, TCRB CDR3 length was moderately but significantly shorter in type 1 diabetes patients.

The library was prepared using the immunoSEQ multiplex PCR assay. The entire isolated RNA was reverse transcribed using the High Capacity cDNA Reverse Transcription Kit, and thus expressed TCRB transcripts were sequenced. Held by TCRdb, this immuneACCESS table contains in-frame sequences only and omits some clones. Under half of the omission traces to an unresolved V gene where checked; the cause of the rest is unknown. This sample lists 240,000 or so clones; more than 11% were detected once. Roughly 0.02% of the sample is in the top ten clones. What these receptors recognize is not known. Sequencing was performed on naive CD4+ T cells from blood. Sample cell subset or site, as interpreted from the label and publication: true naive CD4+ T cells. The receptors originated from a man aged 25 to 40 with type 1 diabetes.

The chain combines TRBV9 with TRBJ1-1; no clear D gene. The CDR3 sequence is 13 residues long. The V gene's germline CDR1 is SGDLS and CDR2 YYNGEE. Trimming left V 7 bases short and J 1 base short, with 11 bases between. This chain's CDR3 is CASRIGENTEAFF. For the CDR3, the DNA is TGTGCCAGCCGCATCGGGGAGAACACTGAAGCTTTCTTT.

This clone appeared a few times. The chain carries TRBV2 and TRBJ2-6; D is possibly TRBD2 (6 bases). V gave up 5 bases and J gave up 2 bases, with 13 bases separating them. CDR1 and CDR2 from the germline V gene are SNHLY and FYNNEI. This CDR3 has 16 residues. The CDR3 coding sequence is TGTGCCAGCAGTCGTGTCGGAGGGGCTGGGGCCAACGTCCTGACTTTC. As protein: CASSRVGGAGANVLTF.

In this sample, this clone turned up a few times. This chain connects TRBV11-2 to TRBJ1-1, with D possibly TRBD1 on 5 matching bases. Germline V gene lookup returns CDR1 SGHAT and CDR2 FQNNGV. Trimming cost V 7 bases and J 3 bases, with 9 bases left between them. This CDR3 is 12 amino acids long. The CDR3 protein is CASTSGYTEAFF. The CDR3 DNA follows: TGTGCCAGCACCTCAGGGTACACTGAAGCTTTCTTT.

Only a few counts were recorded for this clone. The chain uses TRBV19 and TRBJ2-2, with TRBD2 matching 8 bases. Germline V CDR1 and CDR2: LNHDA, SQIVND (reference sequence). The V gene end was trimmed by 0 bases and the J gene end by 6 bases; junction bases not matched to a gene: 3. The CDR3 is 15 residues long. The CDR3 coding sequence is TGTGCCAGTAGTATAGACGGGAGGGCCTCCGGGGAGCTGTTTTTT. Protein sequence: CASSIDGRASGELFF.

This clone was counted a few times. The chain is built from TRBV7-9 and TRBJ2-1; 9 nucleotides align to TRBD1. CDR1 is SEHNR and CDR2 is FQNEAQ in the germline V gene (reference sequence). The CDR3 has 15 amino acids. V trimming: 2 bases; J trimming: 6 bases; junction bases outside the gene matches: 5. The CDR3 sequence: CASSLRGQGSNEQFF. The CDR3 DNA follows: TGTGCCAGCAGCTTACGAGGACAGGGGAGCAATGAGCAGTTCTTC.

Worth noting for this clone: This specimen includes other DNA sequences encoding the same CDR3. The rearrangement uses TRBV18 and TRBJ1-1; D call uncertain. Germline lookup yields CDR1 KGHSH and CDR2 LQKENI. V shed 1 base and J shed 1 base, with 4 bases lying between them. This CDR3 is built from 13 residues. CDR3 sequence: CASSPRQNTEAFF. CDR3 coding DNA: TGTGCCAGCTCACCACGGCAGAACACTGAAGCTTTCTTT.

This clone was seen a few times. V and J are TRBV7-2 and TRBJ1-6; D gene uncertain. V was shortened by 5 bases and J by 7 bases, with 21 bases between the two germline ends. The germline V gene has CDR1 SGHTA and CDR2 FQGNSA. The length of the CDR3 is 17 residues. In nucleotides, the CDR3 is TGTGCCAGCAGCACAAAAAAGCGTGAGATTGGGAATTCACCCCTCCACTTT. This encodes CASSTKKREIGNSPLHF.

This clone was counted only a few times. The chain employs TRBV9 and TRBJ1-3; unclear D gene. The V gene lost 0 bases and the J gene lost 0 bases, with 7 bases spanning the gap. There are 15 residues in the CDR3. Germline V gives CDR1 SGDLS, CDR2 YYNGEE. The CDR3 loop is CASSVGLSSGNTIYF. The CDR3 coding sequence is TGTGCCAGCAGCGTAGGTCTCAGCTCTGGAAACACCATATATTTT.

This clone was counted only a few times. The chain employs TRBV5-1 and TRBJ2-3, with TRBD1 identical over 9 bases. The CDR3 loop spans 16 amino acids. J lost 0 bases, V lost 3 bases, and 5 bases had no gene match. Germline CDR1 and CDR2: SGHRS and YFSETQ. CDR3 sequence reads: CASSSLDRGSTDTQYF. As DNA, the CDR3 is TGCGCCAGCAGCTCGTTGGACAGGGGAAGCACAGATACGCAGTATTTT.

This clone was seen only a few times. V is TRBV19 and J is TRBJ1-2; TRBD1 might be the D (6 bases). Deletions cut 3 bases from V and 2 bases from J, with 10 bases between. The CDR3 extends over 14 amino acids. CDR1 is LNHDA, CDR2 SQIVND, per germline (reference sequence). This CDR3 is CASSIGGQNYGYTF. CDR3 nucleotides: TGTGCCAGTAGTATTGGAGGACAGAACTATGGCTACACCTTC. Combining the CDR3 with reference TRBV19 and TRBJ1-2 gives the whole variable domain DGGITQSPKYLFRKEGQNVTLSCEQNLNHDAMYWYRQDPGQGLRLIYYSQIVNDFQKGDIAEGYSVSREKKESFPLTVTSAQKNPTAFYLCASSIGGQNYGYTFGSGTRLTVV.

The table lists this clone with a few counts. V and J are TRBV5-4 and TRBJ2-3, with 8 bases identical to TRBD2. Germline assignment: CDR1 SGHNT and CDR2 YYREEE (reference sequence). The CDR3 contains 15 residues. Germline trimming cut 0 bases from V and 2 bases from J; bases unmatched to any gene: 2. The CDR3 sequence: CASSLELAVTDTQYF. The CDR3, as DNA: TGTGCCAGCAGCTTGGAACTAGCGGTCACAGATACGCAGTATTTT.

Only a few counts were recorded for this clone. The V call is TRBV27, the J call TRBJ2-7; 7 nucleotides align to TRBD2. Germline values: CDR1 MNHEY, CDR2 SMNVEV (reference sequence). Germline trimming cut 3 bases from V and 2 bases from J; bases unmatched to any gene: 4. CDR3 length: 14 amino acids. CDR3 region: CASSFAGDPYEQYF. CDR3 DNA sequence: TGTGCCAGCAGTTTCGCGGGGGATCCCTACGAGCAGTACTTC.

As for this clone: In the same sample, other DNA sequences code for this CDR3. The rearrangement joins TRBV5-4 to TRBJ1-1, with unresolved D. Germline CDR1 reads SGHNT; CDR2 reads YYREEE (reference sequence). Trimming took 6 bases from V and 1 from J, leaving 10 bases between them. The CDR3 spans 13 residues. The CDR3: CASTSPGNTEAFF. CDR3 nucleotide sequence: TGTGCCAGCACCTCCCCAGGGAACACTGAAGCTTTCTTT.

This clone was counted a few times. J is TRBJ2-4 and V is TRBV5-1, with D perhaps TRBD2 (6 bases). Deletions cut 2 bases from V and 8 bases from J, with 11 bases between. Germline V gene lookup returns CDR1 SGHRS and CDR2 YFSETQ. The length of the CDR3 is 13 residues. The CDR3 is CASSLTSTDIQYF. In nucleotides, the CDR3 is TGCGCCAGCAGCTTAACTAGCACGGACATTCAGTACTTC.